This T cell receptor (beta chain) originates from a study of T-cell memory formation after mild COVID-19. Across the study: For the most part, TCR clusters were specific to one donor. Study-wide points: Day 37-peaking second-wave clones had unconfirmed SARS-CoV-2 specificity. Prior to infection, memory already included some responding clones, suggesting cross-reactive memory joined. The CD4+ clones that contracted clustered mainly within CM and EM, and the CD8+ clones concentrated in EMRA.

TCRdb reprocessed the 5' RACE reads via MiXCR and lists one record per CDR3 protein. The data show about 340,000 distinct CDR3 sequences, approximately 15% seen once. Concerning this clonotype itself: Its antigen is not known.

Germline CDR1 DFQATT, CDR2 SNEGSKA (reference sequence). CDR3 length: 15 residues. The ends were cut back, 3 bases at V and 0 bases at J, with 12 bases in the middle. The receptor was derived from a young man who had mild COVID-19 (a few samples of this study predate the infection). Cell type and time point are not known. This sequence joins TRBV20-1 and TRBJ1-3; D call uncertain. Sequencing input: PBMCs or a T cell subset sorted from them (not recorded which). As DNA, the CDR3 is TGCAGTGCTAGCGGGTCAGTCGTCTCTGGAAACACCATATATTTT. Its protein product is CSASGSVVSGNTIYF.